These 32 T cell receptor beta chains originate from one sample sequenced in a study of cytomegalovirus exposure and HLA in healthy donors (dated by TCRdb to the late 2010s). Libraries were constructed by the immunoSEQ multiplex PCR assay. The multiplex PCR relied on a mix of 60 forward primers for TCR Vbeta segments and 13 reverse primers for TCR Jbeta segments. TCRdb's version of the immuneACCESS table is confined to in-frame rearrangements and falls short of the full clone set. An unresolved V gene accounts for under half of the shortfall where checked; the remainder is of unknown origin. The table for this sample lists roughly 62,000 clones; roughly 80% of them were counted only once. The ten biggest clones cover about 3.6% of the sample. The material sequenced was PBMCs. The receptors here all came from a woman in her thirties or forties in good health and CMV-seropositive.

The rearrangement joins TRBV9 to TRBJ2-2, with 8 positions matching TRBD1. Germline lookup yields CDR1 SGDLS and CDR2 YYNGEE. CDR3 length: 14 residues. V dropped 4 bases and J dropped 3; count of bases not matched to a gene: 2. The CDR3 DNA is TGTGCCAGCAGCTTACAGGGGGACACCGGGGAGCTGTTTTTT. Translated: CASSLQGDTGELFF.

The rearrangement links TRBV30 to TRBJ2-7; 7 bases are a match to TRBD1. This CDR3 has 15 amino acids. V gave up 2 bases and J gave up 0 bases; unmatched junction bases: 7. Germline V lookup: CDR1 GTSNPN, CDR2 SVGIG (reference sequence). CDR3 protein: CAWSYRGSSSYEQYF. DNA for the CDR3: TGTGCCTGGAGTTACAGGGGCTCGAGCTCCTACGAGCAGTACTTC.

The V gene is TRBV15, the J gene TRBJ1-2, with 7 bases aligning to TRBD1. The trim removed 2 bases at V and 6 bases at J, leaving 6 bases unmatched. The CDR3 has 14 residues. The germline V gene encodes CDR1 LNHNV and CDR2 YYDKDF (reference sequence). The CDR3 loop is CATSRRTGVDGYTF. CDR3 sequence (DNA): TGTGCCACCAGCAGACGAACAGGGGTTGATGGCTACACCTTC.

The chain recombines TRBV10-2 with TRBJ1-1, with D perhaps TRBD1 (6 bases). CDR1 is WSHSY, CDR2 SAAADI, per germline. V shed 4 bases and J shed 6 bases, with 15 bases lying between them. CDR3 size: 14 residues. The CDR3 DNA sequence: TGCGCCAGCAGTGGTCAGACAGGAGGAGCTGAAGCTTTCTTT. It encodes CASSGQTGGAEAFF.

The chain joins TRBV6-1 to TRBJ2-5, with D hard to call. The V gene's germline CDR1 is MNHNS and CDR2 SASEGT. The CDR3 length is 15 residues. V lost 5 bases, J lost 4 bases, and 17 bases lay in between. The CDR3 sequence: CASSRRPQAPETQYF. CDR3 DNA: TGTGCCAGCAGTCGTAGGCCCCAAGCGCCAGAGACCCAGTACTTC.

CDR3 DNA: TGTGCCAGCTCCCTCGGGACAGGCACCTCTGGAAACACCATATATTTT. Translating gives CASSLGTGTSGNTIYF. The chain couples TRBV18 to TRBJ1-3, with TRBD1 identical over 8 bases. This CDR3 is built from 16 residues. Trimming removed 6 bases from V and 0 bases from J; junction bases left unmatched: 7. Per the germline V gene, CDR1 is KGHSH and CDR2 is LQKENI.

This chain links TRBV4-2 with TRBJ1-3; TRBD1 aligns across 8 bases. The CDR3 has 18 amino acids. J gave up 5 bases and V 4 bases, and 16 bases lay outside the gene matches. Germline V gives CDR1 LGHNA, CDR2 YNFKEQ. This CDR3 is CASSRQGTGKSYRNTIYF. Written as DNA, the CDR3 is TGTGCCAGCAGCCGACAAGGGACAGGAAAAAGCTATAGAAACACCATATATTTT.

The V call is TRBV11-2, the J call TRBJ2-1; D might be TRBD2 (6 bases). The germline V gene has CDR1 SGHAT and CDR2 FQNNGV. The CDR3 extends over 15 amino acids. The V end lost 5 bases, the J end lost 0 bases, and 11 bases lay between the germline ends. CDR3 DNA sequence: TGTGCCAGCAGCAGTCGGAGGGGCTCCTACAATGAGCAGTTCTTC. Its protein product is CASSSRRGSYNEQFF.

This chain connects TRBV7-9 to TRBJ1-1, with unresolved D. Germline V gene data show CDR1 as SEHNR and CDR2 as FQNEAQ (reference sequence). The V gene lost 1 base and the J gene lost 1 base, with 7 bases spanning the gap. The CDR3 contains 14 residues. The DNA of the CDR3 is TGTGCCAGCAGCTTAGGTGTCCAGAACACTGAAGCTTTCTTT. Translated: CASSLGVQNTEAFF.

A single count supports this clone. The V and J genes are TRBV5-1 and TRBJ2-7, with 7 bases aligning to TRBD2. Germline loops: CDR1 SGHRS, CDR2 YFSETQ. V lost 4 bases, J lost 0 bases, and 7 bases stayed unmatched. This CDR3 contains 15 residues. CDR3 nucleotide sequence: TGCGCCAGCAGCGGGGGGGGGACCGTCTCCTACGAGCAGTACTTC. This gives the protein CASSGGGTVSYEQYF.

Only one count was recorded for this clone. The V call is TRBV4-3, the J call TRBJ1-4, with TRBD1 matching 7 bases. This CDR3 comprises 18 residues. Germline assignment: CDR1 LGHNA and CDR2 YSLEER. With V trimmed by 4 bases and J by 6 bases, 17 bases remained unmatched. CDR3: CASSPSPPSQGFYEKLFF. CDR3 coding DNA: TGCGCCAGCAGCCCGTCCCCCCCGTCACAGGGGTTTTATGAAAAACTGTTTTTT.

The rearrangement uses TRBV19 and TRBJ1-1; D ambiguous. CDR3 size: 13 residues. The V end lost 4 bases, the J end lost 1 base, and 7 bases lay between the germline ends. Germline CDR1 and CDR2: LNHDA and SQIVND (reference sequence). The CDR3 sequence is CASSTGSNTEAFF. DNA of the CDR3: TGTGCCAGTAGTACAGGTTCGAACACTGAAGCTTTCTTT.

This clone was recorded a few times. The J gene is TRBJ1-1, the V gene TRBV2; D call uncertain. The CDR3 is 13 residues long. V lost 5 bases to trimming and J lost 11 bases, with 18 bases between them. Germline V CDR1 and CDR2: SNHLY, FYNNEI. In nucleotides, the CDR3 is TGTGCCAGCAGTCGAAGCGGGGAATCTGGGGCTTTCTTT. Protein product: CASSRSGESGAFF.

This clone showed up just once. The rearrangement uses TRBV6-5 and TRBJ2-6; 7 bases are shared with TRBD1. Per the germline V gene, CDR1 is MNHEY and CDR2 is SVGAGI. The CDR3 extends over 15 amino acids. V lost 4 bases, J lost 5 bases, and 5 bases stayed unmatched. DNA for the CDR3: TGTGCCAGCAGTTTTACAGGGGAAAGGGCCAACGTCCTGACTTTC. As protein: CASSFTGERANVLTF.

The chain combines TRBV7-9 with TRBJ1-6, with D tentatively TRBD1 (5 bases). Germline CDR1 SEHNR, CDR2 FQNEAQ (reference sequence). The V end lost 5 bases, the J end lost 9 bases, and 17 bases lay between the germline ends. This CDR3 spans 15 amino acids. Here the CDR3 reads CASSPTAGIGSPLHF. The CDR3 DNA reads as TGTGCCAGCAGCCCTACCGCAGGGATCGGTTCACCCCTCCACTTT.

This chain joins TRBV5-1 and TRBJ1-5; 7 bases are a match to TRBD1. The CDR3 is 15 residues long. V trimming: 4 bases; J trimming: 3 bases; junction bases outside the gene matches: 7. The germline V gene encodes CDR1 SGHRS and CDR2 YFSETQ. Here the CDR3 DNA reads TGCGCCAGCAGCCCGACGACAGGGATCAATCAGCCCCAGCATTTT. This codes for CASSPTTGINQPQHF. Filled out from reference TRBV5-1 and TRBJ1-5, the complete variable domain reads KAGVTQTPRYLIKTRGQQVTLSCSPISGHRSVSWYQQTPGQGLQFLFEYFSETQRNKGNFPGRFSGRQFSNSRSEMNVSTLELGDSALYLCASSPTTGINQPQHFGDGTRLSIL.

This chain links TRBV6-1 with TRBJ2-1, with 7 bases aligning to TRBD2. CDR1 is MNHNS and CDR2 is SASEGT in the germline V gene. V was pared by 1 base and J by 9 bases, with 9 bases of the junction left unmatched. This CDR3 has 15 amino acids. CDR3 in amino acids: CASSEGSGDPSEQFF. The DNA for the CDR3 is TGTGCCAGCAGTGAAGGGAGCGGGGACCCCAGTGAGCAGTTCTTC.

The chain combines TRBV10-3 with TRBJ2-7; tentatively, D is TRBD2 (6 bases). Germline CDR1 reads ENHRY; CDR2 reads SYGVKD. The ends were cut back, 9 bases at V and 5 bases at J, with 20 bases in the middle. CDR3 length equals 14 residues. The CDR3 loop is CAIPFGFGSHEQYF. DNA of the CDR3: TGTGCCATTCCTTTCGGCTTCGGGAGCCACGAGCAGTACTTC.

This chain joins TRBV7-6 and TRBJ2-2, with 9 bases aligning to TRBD1. Germline CDR1 and CDR2: SGHVS and FNYEAQ. Trimming cost V 5 bases and J 6 bases; bases outside gene matches: 7. The CDR3 is 15 amino acids. In nucleotides, the CDR3 is TGTGCCAGCAGCCTAATGGGACAGGGCTCCGGGGAGCTGTTTTTT. Amino acid sequence: CASSLMGQGSGELFF.

A word on this clone: Additional DNA sequences in this sample encode the identical CDR3. The chain links TRBV7-2 to TRBJ2-5; D not certain. The length of the CDR3 is 11 residues. The V end was cut by 5 bases, the J end by 2 bases, with 3 bases between. Germline V gives CDR1 SGHTA, CDR2 FQGNSA. Here the CDR3 reads CASSPQETQYF. The CDR3, as DNA: TGTGCCAGCAGCCCTCAAGAGACCCAGTACTTC.

V is TRBV7-6 and J is TRBJ2-5; 7 nucleotides match TRBD1. The tail of the sequence fits TRBJ2-7 better, so the J call may be wrong. Germline lookup yields CDR1 SGHVS and CDR2 FNYEAQ. The CDR3 covers 15 residues. In DNA, the CDR3 is TGTGCCAGCAGCCCGACAGGGATCCCCTCCTACGAGCAGTACTTC. It translates to CASSPTGIPSYEQYF.

The genes are TRBV5-1 and TRBJ1-1; D is ambiguous. V was cut by 5 bases and J by 0 bases, with 8 bases left in between. This CDR3 region has 13 residues. Germline CDR1 and CDR2: SGHRS and YFSETQ. This CDR3 reads CASSLTVNTEAFF. The CDR3 bases are TGCGCCAGCAGTCTTACAGTGAACACTGAAGCTTTCTTT.

The chain links TRBV7-9 to TRBJ1-4, with D possibly TRBD1 on 5 matching bases. Germline V lookup: CDR1 SEHNR, CDR2 FQNEAQ (reference sequence). This CDR3 region has 17 residues. V lost 6 bases to trimming and J lost 7 bases, with 24 bases between them. The CDR3 loop is CASSPVPGKDLSEKLFF. As DNA, the CDR3 is TGTGCCAGCAGTCCCGTTCCAGGGAAGGACCTAAGTGAAAAACTGTTTTTT.

V gene TRBV14 combines with J gene TRBJ1-3, with unresolved D. V was shortened by 1 base and J by 8 bases, with 9 bases between the two germline ends. CDR1 and CDR2 from the germline V gene are SGHDN and FVKESK. CDR3 length: 13 residues. The CDR3 coding sequence is TGTGCCAGCAGCCAAGCCGCGGGATACACCATATATTTT. Protein product: CASSQAAGYTIYF.

The chain couples TRBV5-4 to TRBJ2-2; TRBD2 is a possible D gene (5 bases). The germline V gene has CDR1 SGHNT and CDR2 YYREEE (reference sequence). The CDR3 covers 14 residues. Trimming left V 2 bases short and J 4 bases short, with 9 bases between. Here the CDR3 DNA reads TGTGCCAGCAGCTTACTGGGAGCCACCGGGGAGCTGTTTTTT. Its translation: CASSLLGATGELFF.

V is TRBV5-1 and J is TRBJ1-1, with 8 bases identical to TRBD1. Unmatched junction bases numbered 4, after V lost 5 bases and J lost 7 bases. The CDR3 consists of 12 residues. From germline, CDR1 is SGHRS and CDR2 YFSETQ. CDR3 sequence: CASRKDRDEAFF. CDR3 bases: TGCGCCAGCAGAAAGGACAGGGATGAAGCTTTCTTT.

The chain joins TRBV2 to TRBJ2-1, with a possible D match to TRBD1 (7 bases). The CDR3 totals 14 residues. The V end was cut by 8 bases, the J end by 1 base, with 12 bases between. CDR1 and CDR2 from the germline V gene are SNHLY and FYNNEI. The CDR3 reads CASLRGVSYNEQFF. The CDR3 DNA reads as TGTGCCAGCCTCAGGGGGGTTTCCTACAATGAGCAGTTCTTC.

V is TRBV2 and J is TRBJ1-2; no firm D call. The CDR3 consists of 15 residues. V was cut by 3 bases and J by 4 bases, with 15 bases left in between. Germline-derived CDR1 and CDR2 are SNHLY and FYNNEI. CDR3 amino acids: CASSDNLSRGYGYTF. CDR3 in DNA: TGTGCCAGCAGTGATAACCTTAGTCGAGGCTATGGCTACACCTTC. Using reference TRBV2 and TRBJ1-2 for the parts outside the CDR3, the full variable domain is EPEVTQTPSHQVTQMGQEVILRCVPISNHLYFYWYRQILGQKVEFLVSFYNNEISEKSEIFDDQFSVERPDGSNFTLKIRSTKLEDSAMYFCASSDNLSRGYGYTFGSGTRLTVV.

The chain recombines TRBV2 with TRBJ1-2, with unresolved D. CDR1 is SNHLY, CDR2 FYNNEI, per germline. Deletions cut 5 bases from V and 6 bases from J, with 13 bases between. CDR3 size: 13 residues. The CDR3 is CASSSLRQDGYTF. In nucleotides, the CDR3 is TGTGCCAGCAGTTCCCTAAGGCAGGATGGCTACACCTTC.

This clone turned up a few times. V gene TRBV11-2 combines with J gene TRBJ2-7, with D unresolved. The CDR3 is 15 residues long. Germline CDR1 is SGHAT and CDR2 is FQNNGV. With 1 base removed from V and 0 bases from J, the gap between germline ends came to 10 bases. DNA for the CDR3: TGTGCCAGCAGCTTAGCCTCCGCTAGCTCCTACGAGCAGTACTTC. Amino acid sequence: CASSLASASSYEQYF. The entire variable domain, with the rest obtained from reference TRBV11-2 and TRBJ2-7, is as follows: EAGVAQSPRYKIIEKRQSVAFWCNPISGHATLYWYQQILGQGPKLLIQFQNNGVVDDSQLPKDRFSAERLKGVDSTLKIQPAKLEDSAVYLCASSLASASSYEQYFGPGTRLTVT.

This clone appeared a few times. The chain employs TRBV7-9 and TRBJ2-2, with 9 positions matching TRBD2. Germline-derived CDR1 and CDR2 are SEHNR and FQNEAQ (reference sequence). Trimming took 5 bases from V and 8 from J; bases not matched to a gene: 6. The CDR3 runs to 14 residues. In DNA form, the CDR3 reads TGTGCCAGCAGCCCTCTGCTAGCGGGGGGGGAGCTGTTTTTT. Translating gives CASSPLLAGGELFF.

CDR3 protein: CASSQEGGAAQPQHF. The CDR3 DNA sequence: TGCGCCAGCAGCCAGGAGGGGGGGGCGGCTCAGCCCCAGCATTTT. The chain joins TRBV5-1 to TRBJ1-5, with D possibly being TRBD1 (6 bases). Deletions cut 4 bases from V and 6 bases from J, with 17 bases between. Germline V gene data show CDR1 as SGHRS and CDR2 as YFSETQ. This CDR3 has 15 amino acids.